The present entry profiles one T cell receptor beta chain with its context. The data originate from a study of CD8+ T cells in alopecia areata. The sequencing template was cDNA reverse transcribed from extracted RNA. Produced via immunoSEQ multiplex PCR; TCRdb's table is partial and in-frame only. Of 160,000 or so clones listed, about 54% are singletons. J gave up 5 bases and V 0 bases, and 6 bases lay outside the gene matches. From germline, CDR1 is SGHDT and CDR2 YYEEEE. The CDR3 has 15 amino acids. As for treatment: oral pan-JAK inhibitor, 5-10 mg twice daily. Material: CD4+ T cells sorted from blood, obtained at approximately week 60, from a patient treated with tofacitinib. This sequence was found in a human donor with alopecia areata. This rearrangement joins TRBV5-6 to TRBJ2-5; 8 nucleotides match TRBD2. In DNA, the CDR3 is TGTGCCAGCAGCTTGGGACTAGCGATCGAGGAGACCCAGTACTTC. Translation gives CASSLGLAIEETQYF.